These T cell receptor beta chains were read from a single sample in a study of PD-L1 blockade in urothelial cancer. The table came from immunoSEQ multiplex PCR; TCRdb's copy has only in-frame clones and leaves some out. The sample carries tens of thousands of clones, about 89% recorded once. The sample in question was PBMCs, obtained around atezolizumab (anti-PD-L1) treatment. Receptors originate from a man in his 60s with urothelial cancer. Both conserved end residues are part of each CDR3. The order of the fields is clone size, V gene, D gene, CDR3 length, J gene, CDR3 protein, CDR3 DNA. D genes are given only for firm matches. Clone size, where shown, is once, few, many, or a class for clones that have expanded.

>.|TRBV11-1|.|15|TRBJ2-7
CASSLEPGALFEQYF
TGTGCCAGCAGCTTAGAGCCAGGGGCTCTTTTCGAGCAGTACTTC
>.|TRBV19|TRBD2|17|TRBJ2-1
CASMPGTSGRRYNEQFF
TGTGCCAGTATGCCCGGGACTAGCGGGAGGAGGTACAATGAGCAGTTCTTC
>.|TRBV29-1|TRBD2|15|TRBJ2-1
CSVAAAGGPYNEQFF
TGCAGCGTTGCGGCGGCGGGGGGGCCCTACAATGAGCAGTTCTTC
>.|TRBV6-5|.|16|TRBJ1-6
CASSYGAPNTNSPLHF
TGTGCCAGCAGTTACGGTGCCCCGAACACCAATTCACCCCTCCACTTT
>.|TRBV7-2|TRBD1|12|TRBJ2-7
CASSVRQGEQYF
TGTGCCAGCAGCGTCCGACAGGGCGAGCAGTACTTC
>.|TRBV4-1|.|15|TRBJ1-6
CASSQSASTYSPLHF
TGCGCCAGCAGCCAGAGTGCCTCTACGTATTCACCCCTCCACTTT
>.|TRBV14|TRBD2|17|TRBJ2-3
CASSLPGLAGDKDTQYF
TGTGCCAGCAGCCTTCCTGGACTAGCGGGAGATAAGGATACGCAGTATTTT
>.|TRBV5-1|.|15|TRBJ2-4
CASSGTGFGKNIQYF
TGCGCCAGCAGCGGAACAGGGTTTGGAAAAAACATTCAGTACTTC
>once|TRBV27|.|14|TRBJ1-1
CASSTRTENTEAFF
TGTGCCAGCAGCACGCGGACAGAGAACACTGAAGCTTTCTTT
>.|TRBV20-1|.|10|TRBJ2-1
CSAKGNEQFF
TGCAGTGCTAAGGGGAATGAGCAGTTCTTC
>few|TRBV19|TRBD1|14|TRBJ1-6
CASTSTGGSSPLHF
TGTGCCAGTACCTCGACAGGGGGAAGCTCACCCCTCCACTTT
>.|TRBV10-3|TRBD1|14|TRBJ1-2
CAIRSSTGRNGYTF
TGTGCCATCAGATCTTCGACAGGGAGGAATGGCTACACCTTC
>.|TRBV7-2|TRBD2|18|TRBJ2-5
CASSLVRGGQPTRETQYF
TGTGCCAGCAGCTTAGTGCGGGGGGGCCAGCCGACAAGGGAGACCCAGTACTTC
>.|TRBV18|.|14|TRBJ2-2
CASSPVAAGGELFF
TGTGCCAGCTCACCAGTAGCAGCCGGGGGGGAGCTGTTTTTT
>.|TRBV27|TRBD2|18|TRBJ2-2
CASSFPTSGRANTGELFF
TGTGCCAGCAGTTTCCCGACTAGCGGGAGGGCGAACACCGGGGAGCTGTTTTTT
>.|TRBV5-1|TRBD2|14|TRBJ2-1
CASSLGGSYNEQFF
TGCGCCAGCAGCTTGGGCGGGAGCTACAATGAGCAGTTCTTC
>.|TRBV7-2|TRBD2|18|TRBJ2-3
CASSLGLAGGKILDTQYF
TGTGCCAGCAGCTTGGGGCTAGCGGGGGGGAAAATTCTAGATACGCAGTATTTT
>.|TRBV29-1|.|12|TRBJ1-1
CSVEGADVSAFF
TGCAGCGTTGAGGGGGCGGACGTCTCAGCTTTCTTT
>.|TRBV28|.|14|TRBJ2-2
CASSNGGGTGELFF
TGTGCCAGCAGCAACGGTGGAGGGACCGGGGAGCTGTTTTTT
>.|TRBV10-1|TRBD1|12|TRBJ2-5
CASQGQTETQYF
TGCGCCAGCCAGGGACAGACCGAGACCCAGTACTTC
>.|TRBV5-4|TRBD1|15|TRBJ1-2
CASIGFSGQANGYTF
TGTGCCAGCATTGGGTTTTCTGGACAGGCAAATGGCTACACCTTC
>.|TRBV6-1|TRBD2|17|TRBJ2-2
CASSARLAGAQTGELFF
TGTGCCAGCAGTGCCCGACTAGCGGGAGCCCAAACCGGGGAGCTGTTTTTT